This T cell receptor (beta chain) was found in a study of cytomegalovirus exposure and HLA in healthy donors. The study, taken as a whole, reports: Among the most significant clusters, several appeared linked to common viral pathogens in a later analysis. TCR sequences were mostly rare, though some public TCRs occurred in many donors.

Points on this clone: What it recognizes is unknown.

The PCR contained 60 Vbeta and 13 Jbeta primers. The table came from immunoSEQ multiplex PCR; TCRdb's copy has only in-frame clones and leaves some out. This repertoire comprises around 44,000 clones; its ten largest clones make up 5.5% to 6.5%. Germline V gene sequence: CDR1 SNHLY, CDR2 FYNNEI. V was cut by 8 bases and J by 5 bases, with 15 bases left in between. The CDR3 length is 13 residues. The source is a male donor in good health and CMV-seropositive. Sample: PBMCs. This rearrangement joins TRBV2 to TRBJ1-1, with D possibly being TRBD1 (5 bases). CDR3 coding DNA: TGTGCCAGCGGGGGGGAGCTCGGAACTGAAGCTTTCTTT. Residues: CASGGELGTEAFF.